This TCR beta chain was recovered during a study of shared clonotypes between healthy human individuals. Positive CCR7 selection of CD45RO-negative cells yielded the naive CD8 cells, and terminally differentiated effector memory CD45RA+ cells were excluded. Study donors comprised healthy, HIV-negative adults devoid of recent acute infection or vaccination. Those who donated, Caucasian adults without exception, all lived in Nashville, Tennessee. The CDR3 is 14 residues long. V gave up 2 bases and J gave up 8 bases, with 14 bases separating them. Germline assignment: CDR1 SGHNT and CDR2 YYREEE (reference sequence). This table comes from immunoSEQ multiplex PCR, and its TCRdb copy is limited to in-frame clones, with some not included. This sample has about 1,800,000 clones, with about 95% found just once.

Sample: naive CD8+ T cells sorted from blood. The TCR originated in a man between 18 and 29 years old in good health. The chain has TRBV5-4 and TRBJ2-4; a weak D match, TRBD2 (5 bases). CDR3 loop: CASSFGESMDIQYF. In DNA, the CDR3 is TGTGCCAGCAGCTTCGGGGAGTCTATGGACATTCAGTACTTC.